This T cell receptor beta chain was identified in a study of blood T cell repertoires in COVID-19. In the study overall: Both acute and convalescent COVID-19 samples were obtained from the United States, Italy and Spain. Nucleic acid was either cDNA or gDNA, and it came from T cells, B-cell-depleted T cells, or PBMCs.

A Seattle source enrolled patients during active infection and followed them longitudinally. CDR1 SGHTA and CDR2 FQGNSA come from the germline V gene. The V end lost 0 bases, the J end lost 5 bases, and 8 bases lay between the germline ends. The CDR3 runs 14 residues. Authors' analysis steps: By means of reference gene primer amplification, nucleated cell counts were estimated. Clones were read by immunoSEQ multiplex PCR, and TCRdb kept only the in-frame ones, dropping some. The V and J calls and the clone size are those of that table, but D and trimming were determined from the DNA. The data hold over 250,000 clones, with approximately 91% observed a single time.

The sample comprised peripheral blood. The gene calls are TRBV7-2 and TRBJ2-1; no clear D gene. The clonotype was recovered from a woman in her 30s with COVID-19, enrolled during active disease. The CDR3 DNA reads TGTGCCAGCAGCTTAGCGTTCCCCAACAATGAGCAGTTCTTC. This codes for CASSLAFPNNEQFF.